This T cell receptor beta chain was captured by sequencing in a study of blood T cell repertoires in COVID-19. Produced via immunoSEQ multiplex PCR; TCRdb's table is partial and in-frame only. The top ten clones hold 6.5% to 7.5% of a sample with over 45,000 clones, around 82% of them seen once. Losses at the gene ends were 5 bases for V and 1 base for J; bases not matched to a gene: 11. CDR1 and CDR2 (germline): SGHRS, YFSETQ. The CDR3 is 16 residues long. The gene calls are TRBV5-1 and TRBJ2-5; 7 bases agree with TRBD2. The receptor was derived from a man in his 60s with acute or convalescent COVID-19. Sequencing was carried out using peripheral blood. Here the CDR3 reads CASSGGRGTVQETQYF. DNA of the CDR3: TGCGCCAGCAGTGGTGGGCGGGGGACCGTCCAAGAGACCCAGTACTTC.